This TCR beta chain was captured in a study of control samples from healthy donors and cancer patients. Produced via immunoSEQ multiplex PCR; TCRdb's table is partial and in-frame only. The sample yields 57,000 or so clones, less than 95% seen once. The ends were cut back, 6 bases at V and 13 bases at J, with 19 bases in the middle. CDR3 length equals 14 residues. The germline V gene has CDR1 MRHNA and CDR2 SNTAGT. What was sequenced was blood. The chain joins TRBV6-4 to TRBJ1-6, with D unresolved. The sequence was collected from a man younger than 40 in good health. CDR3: CASSDLPERSPLHF. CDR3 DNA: TGTGCCAGCAGCGATCTTCCCGAGCGATCGCCCCTCCACTTT.